This is a list of T cell receptor beta chains from one sample in a study of spatial heterogeneity in lung cancer. TCRdb recomputed calls from the 5' RACE reads with MiXCR, one row per CDR3 protein. The table records roughly 120,000 distinct CDR3 sequences, over 9% of them present only once. The material was PBMCs, obtained at follow-up. The source of these receptors is a male donor with early-stage non-small cell lung cancer. The CDR3 runs from the conserved cysteine through the conserved F or W. D genes are given only for firm matches. Some rows have no size entry. The others give once, few or many, or a class for an expanded clone.

abundance	d_gene	j_gene	v_gene	CDR3nt	CDR3aa
few	-	TRBJ2-5	TRBV5-1	TGCGCCAGTCTTCAACAAGAGACCCAGTACTTC	CASLQQETQYF
-	-	TRBJ2-5	TRBV11-3	TGTGCCAGCAGCTCTTTGACGGGGACCCAGTACTTC	CASSSLTGTQYF
-	TRBD1	TRBJ2-7	TRBV4-1	TGCGCCAGCAGCCAAGGGACAGGCCCACTCGGGGAGCAGTACTTC	CASSQGTGPLGEQYF
many	-	TRBJ1-5	TRBV27	TGTGCCAGCAGTTTCGGCACCAATCAGCCCCAGCATTTT	CASSFGTNQPQHF
-	-	TRBJ2-3	TRBV10-3	TGTGCCATCAGTGAGTCATCGGGACAAATCACAGATACGCAGTATTTT	CAISESSGQITDTQYF
-	TRBD1	TRBJ2-7	TRBV20-1	TGCGGTGCTAGACGGACAGGGGACGAGCAGTACTTC	CGARRTGDEQYF
-	-	TRBJ1-3	TRBV5-5	TGTGCCAGCACCTTGACCCCAGTCACGGGAAACACCATATATTTT	CASTLTPVTGNTIYF
few	-	TRBJ1-3	TRBV20-1	TGCAGTGCTAGTCGGTTAGGGGCCAAAGGAAACACCATATATTTT	CSASRLGAKGNTIYF
-	TRBD1	TRBJ2-1	TRBV7-3	TGTGCCAGCAGTCCCGGGACAGGGCTTTACAATGAGCAGTTCTTC	CASSPGTGLYNEQFF
few	TRBD1	TRBJ1-5	TRBV2	TGTGCCAGCTGGGGGGACAGTAATCAGCCCCAGCATTTT	CASWGDSNQPQHF
many	-	TRBJ1-4	TRBV20-1	TGCAGTGCTAGGGACAGAAAAACTAATGAAAAACTGTTTTTT	CSARDRKTNEKLFF
few	-	TRBJ1-1	TRBV7-6	TGTGCCAGCAGCTTAGATGAGGGCACTGAAGCTTTCTTT	CASSLDEGTEAFF
few	-	TRBJ2-6	TRBV20-1	TGCAGTGCTCAACAGGGAGCTGGGGCCAACGTCCTGACTTTC	CSAQQGAGANVLTF
many	TRBD1	TRBJ2-7	TRBV28	TGTGCCAGCAGCCCCTCGACAGGGCGTTACGAGCAGTACTTC	CASSPSTGRYEQYF
many	-	TRBJ1-1	TRBV5-5	TGTGCCAGCAGCAGATGGACCACTGAAGCTTTCTTT	CASSRWTTEAFF
many	TRBD2	TRBJ2-7	TRBV28	TGTGCCAGCAGTTTTGGGGGGGGCTCCTACGAGCAGTACTTC	CASSFGGGSYEQYF
-	-	TRBJ2-3	TRBV4-1	TGCGCCAGCAGCCAAGAACAAGGAGGTTACACAGATACGCAGTATTTT	CASSQEQGGYTDTQYF